The TCR beta chain described here comes from a study of early T cells in non-severe SARS-CoV-2 infection. Whole-study context: Investigators sequenced bulk RNA drawn from unsorted whole blood, and chains remained unpaired.

Attachment of unique molecular identifiers to individual cDNA molecules was performed. TCRdb re-called the 5' RACE reads with MiXCR, one entry per CDR3 protein. The sample carries 90,000 to 120,000 distinct CDR3 sequences, roughly 10% recorded once. This CDR3 comprises 10 residues. The germline V gene has CDR1 DFQATT and CDR2 SNEGSKA (reference sequence). This clonotype showed up just a few times. The sequencing sample was made of whole blood. The chain has TRBV20-1 and TRBJ2-4; D gene unclear. This receptor was obtained from an adult who was a healthcare worker with PCR-confirmed SARS-CoV-2 infection or an uninfected control (not recorded which). The CDR3 DNA reads as TGCAGCCTCGATAAAAACATTCAGTACTTC. This translates into CSLDKNIQYF.